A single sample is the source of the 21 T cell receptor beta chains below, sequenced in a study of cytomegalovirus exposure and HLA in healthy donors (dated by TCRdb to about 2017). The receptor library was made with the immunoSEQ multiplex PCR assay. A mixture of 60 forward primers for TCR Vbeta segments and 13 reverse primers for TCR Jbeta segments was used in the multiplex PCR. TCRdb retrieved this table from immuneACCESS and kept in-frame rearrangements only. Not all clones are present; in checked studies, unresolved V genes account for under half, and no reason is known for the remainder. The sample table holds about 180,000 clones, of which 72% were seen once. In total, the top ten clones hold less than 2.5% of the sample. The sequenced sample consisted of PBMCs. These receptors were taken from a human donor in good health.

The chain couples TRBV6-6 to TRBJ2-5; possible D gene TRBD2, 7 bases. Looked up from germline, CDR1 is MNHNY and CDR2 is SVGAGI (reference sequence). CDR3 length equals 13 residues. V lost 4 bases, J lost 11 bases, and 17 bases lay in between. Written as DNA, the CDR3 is TGTGCCAGCAGTTTAGGGGGGGTAGGGGAGCAGTACTTC. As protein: CASSLGGVGEQYF.

The CDR3 nucleotides read TGTGCCTGGAGTGCAGAAAGGGGTGGAGGAAACACCATATATTTT. Translated: CAWSAERGGGNTIYF. The chain carries TRBV30 and TRBJ1-3; D may be TRBD1 (5 bases). Germline lookup yields CDR1 GTSNPN and CDR2 SVGIG (reference sequence). The CDR3 spans 15 residues. V lost 1 base to trimming and J lost 4 bases, with 14 bases between them. Full variable domain (remainder filled in from reference TRBV30 and TRBJ1-3): SQTIHQWPATLVQPVGSPLSLECTVEGTSNPNLYWYRQAAGRGLQLLFYSVGIGQISSEVPQNLSASRPQDRQFILSSKKLLLSDSGFYLCAWSAERGGGNTIYFGEGSWLTVV.

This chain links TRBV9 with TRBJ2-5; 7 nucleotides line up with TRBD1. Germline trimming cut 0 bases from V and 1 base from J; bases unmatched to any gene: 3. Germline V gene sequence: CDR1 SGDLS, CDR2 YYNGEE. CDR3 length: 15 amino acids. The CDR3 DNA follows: TGTGCCAGCAGCGTAGGGGGACAGCCCCAAGAGACCCAGTACTTC. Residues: CASSVGGQPQETQYF.

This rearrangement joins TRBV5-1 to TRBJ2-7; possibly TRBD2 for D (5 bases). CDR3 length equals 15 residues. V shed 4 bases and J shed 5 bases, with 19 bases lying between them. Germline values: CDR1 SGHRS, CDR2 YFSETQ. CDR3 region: CASSERAPGSNEQYF. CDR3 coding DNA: TGCGCCAGCAGCGAGCGTGCCCCGGGGAGCAACGAGCAGTACTTC.

The CDR3 region has the DNA TGTGCCAGCAGCTTTAGTTTGGATACGCAGTATTTT. The encoded protein is CASSFSLDTQYF. The chain employs TRBV7-2 and TRBJ2-3; D is uncertain. The CDR3 totals 12 residues. The germline gives CDR1 SGHTA, CDR2 FQGNSA. Trimming removed 3 bases from V and 6 bases from J, with 7 bases in between. Full variable domain (missing parts from reference TRBV7-2 and TRBJ2-3): GAGVSQSPSNKVTEKGKDVELRCDPISGHTALYWYRQSLGQGLEFLIYFQGNSAPDKSGLPSDRFSAERTGGSVSTLTIQRTQQEDSAVYLCASSFSLDTQYFGPGTRLTVL.

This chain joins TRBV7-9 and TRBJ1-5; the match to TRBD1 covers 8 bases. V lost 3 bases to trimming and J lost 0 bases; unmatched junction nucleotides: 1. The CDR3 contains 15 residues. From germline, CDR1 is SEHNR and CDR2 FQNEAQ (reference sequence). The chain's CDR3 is CASSLGTGSNQPQHF. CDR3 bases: TGTGCCAGCAGCTTGGGGACAGGTAGCAATCAGCCCCAGCATTTT.

The CDR3 bases are TGTGCCAGCAGCCGCAATGACAGGGGTAGCACCGGGGAGCTGTTTTTT. It specifies CASSRNDRGSTGELFF. The V call is TRBV11-2, the J call TRBJ2-2, with 8 bases lining up with TRBD1. Germline V gene sequence: CDR1 SGHAT, CDR2 FQNNGV. CDR3 size: 16 residues. The V gene end was trimmed by 5 bases and the J gene end by 4 bases; junction bases not matched to a gene: 9.

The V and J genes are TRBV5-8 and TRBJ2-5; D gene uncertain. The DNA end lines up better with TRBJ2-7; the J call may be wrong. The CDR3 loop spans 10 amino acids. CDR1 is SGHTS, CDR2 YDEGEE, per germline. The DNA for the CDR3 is TGTGCCAGCAAGAACTACGAGCAGTACTTC. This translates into CASKNYEQYF.

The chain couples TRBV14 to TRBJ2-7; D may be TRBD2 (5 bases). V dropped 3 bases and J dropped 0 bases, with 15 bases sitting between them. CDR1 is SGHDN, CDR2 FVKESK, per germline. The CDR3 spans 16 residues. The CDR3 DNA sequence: TGTGCCAGCAGCCATTCCGCGGGTTCTTACTCCTACGAGCAGTACTTC. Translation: CASSHSAGSYSYEQYF.

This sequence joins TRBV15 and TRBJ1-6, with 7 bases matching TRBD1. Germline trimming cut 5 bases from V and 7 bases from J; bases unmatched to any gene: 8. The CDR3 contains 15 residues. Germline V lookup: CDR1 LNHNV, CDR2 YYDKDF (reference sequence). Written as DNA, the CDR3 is TGTGCCACCAGCGGTCGACAGGGTGAAAATTCACCCCTCCACTTT. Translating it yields CATSGRQGENSPLHF.

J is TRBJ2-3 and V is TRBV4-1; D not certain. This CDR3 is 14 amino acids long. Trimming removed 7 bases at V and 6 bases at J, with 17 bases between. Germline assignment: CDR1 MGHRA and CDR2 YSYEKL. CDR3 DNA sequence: TGCGCCAGCACCCCGTGGCCCCAGAGGGATACGCAGTATTTT. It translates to CASTPWPQRDTQYF.

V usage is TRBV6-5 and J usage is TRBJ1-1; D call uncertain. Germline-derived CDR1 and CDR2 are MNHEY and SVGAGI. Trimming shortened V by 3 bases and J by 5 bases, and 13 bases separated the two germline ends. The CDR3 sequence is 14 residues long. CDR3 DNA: TGTGCCAGCAGTTATCGGCCAGGCGAAACTGAAGCTTTCTTT. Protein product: CASSYRPGETEAFF.

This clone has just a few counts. CDR3 loop: CASRGQGETQYF. The CDR3 DNA sequence: TGTGCCAGTAGGGGACAGGGCGAGACCCAGTACTTC. The chain couples TRBV2 to TRBJ2-5; TRBD1 agrees at 9 bases. The V segment lost 9 bases and the J segment 5 bases; nucleotides outside the gene matches: 4. CDR3 length equals 12 residues. Germline assignment: CDR1 SNHLY and CDR2 FYNNEI.

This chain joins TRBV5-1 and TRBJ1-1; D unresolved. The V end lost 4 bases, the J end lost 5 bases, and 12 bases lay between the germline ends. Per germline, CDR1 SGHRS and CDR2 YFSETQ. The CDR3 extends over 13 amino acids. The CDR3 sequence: CASSLNEWTEAFF. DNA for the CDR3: TGCGCCAGCAGCCTCAACGAGTGGACTGAAGCTTTCTTT.

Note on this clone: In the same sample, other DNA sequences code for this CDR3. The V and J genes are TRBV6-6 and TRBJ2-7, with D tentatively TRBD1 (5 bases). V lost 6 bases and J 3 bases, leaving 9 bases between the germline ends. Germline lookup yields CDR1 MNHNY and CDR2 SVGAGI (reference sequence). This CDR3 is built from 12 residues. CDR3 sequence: CASRTDSYEQYF. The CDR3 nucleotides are TGTGCCAGCAGGACCGACAGCTACGAGCAGTACTTC.

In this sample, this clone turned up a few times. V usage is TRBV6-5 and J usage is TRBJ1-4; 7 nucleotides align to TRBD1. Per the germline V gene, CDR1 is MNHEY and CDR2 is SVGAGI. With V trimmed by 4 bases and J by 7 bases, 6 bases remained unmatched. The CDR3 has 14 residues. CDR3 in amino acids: CASSSTGSLEKLFF. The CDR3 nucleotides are TGTGCCAGCAGTTCGACAGGGAGCCTTGAAAAACTGTTTTTT.

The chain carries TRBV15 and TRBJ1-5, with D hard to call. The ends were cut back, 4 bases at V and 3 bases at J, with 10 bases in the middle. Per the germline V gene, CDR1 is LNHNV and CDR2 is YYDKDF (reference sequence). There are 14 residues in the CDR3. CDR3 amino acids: CATSIQANNQPQHF. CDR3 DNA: TGTGCCACCAGCATCCAGGCGAACAATCAGCCCCAGCATTTT.

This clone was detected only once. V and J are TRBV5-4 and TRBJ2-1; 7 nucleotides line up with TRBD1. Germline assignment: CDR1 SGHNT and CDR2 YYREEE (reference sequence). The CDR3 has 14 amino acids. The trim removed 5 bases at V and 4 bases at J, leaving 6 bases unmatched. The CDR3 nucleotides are TGTGCCAGCAGGCAGGGGGATTTATACAATGAGCAGTTCTTC. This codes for CASRQGDLYNEQFF. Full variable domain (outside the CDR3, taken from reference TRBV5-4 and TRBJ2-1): ETGVTQSPTHLIKTRGQQVTLRCSSQSGHNTVSWYQQALGQGPQFIFQYYREEENGRGNFPPRFSGLQFPNYSSELNVNALELDDSALYLCASRQGDLYNEQFFGPGTRLTVL.

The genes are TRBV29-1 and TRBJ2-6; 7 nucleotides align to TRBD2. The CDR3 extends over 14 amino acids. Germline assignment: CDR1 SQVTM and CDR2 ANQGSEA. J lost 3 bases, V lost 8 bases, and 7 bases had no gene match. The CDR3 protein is CSTWGGDGANVLTF. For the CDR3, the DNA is TGCAGCACCTGGGGAGGGGATGGGGCCAACGTCCTGACTTTC.

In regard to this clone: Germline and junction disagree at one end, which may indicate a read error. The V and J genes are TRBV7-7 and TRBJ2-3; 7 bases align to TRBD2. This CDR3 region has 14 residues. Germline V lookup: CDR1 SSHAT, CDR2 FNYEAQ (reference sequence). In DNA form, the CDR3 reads TGTGCTAGCAGCCCCCTAGCGGCCCCGGATACGCAGTATTTT. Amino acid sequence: CASSPLAAPDTQYF.

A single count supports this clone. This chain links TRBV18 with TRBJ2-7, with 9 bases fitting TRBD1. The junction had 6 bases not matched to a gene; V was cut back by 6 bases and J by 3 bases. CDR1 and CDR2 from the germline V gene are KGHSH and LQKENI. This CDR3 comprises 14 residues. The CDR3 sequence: CASSSQGQGYEQYF. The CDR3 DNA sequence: TGTGCCAGCTCCTCCCAGGGACAGGGCTACGAGCAGTACTTC.